What follows are 21 T cell receptor beta chains derived from one specimen sequenced in a study of T cell repertoires in cytomegalovirus infection. Using its own MiXCR run on the reads, TCRdb lists one record per CDR3 protein. The repertoire holds some 350,000 distinct CDR3 sequences, with 25% to 35% as singletons. Antigen specificity for these receptors is unknown. The source was cultured PBMCs, collected from culture after CMV antigen stimulation. These receptors all stem from a human donor in good health (CMV status not recorded). Some clones in this sample may be carry-over from other donors' samples.

This clonotype was seen more than once but under ten times. The chain links TRBV30 to TRBJ1-3; D remains ambiguous. Germline CDR1 reads GTSNPN; CDR2 reads SVGIG (reference sequence). The CDR3 runs 13 residues. With 3 bases removed from V and 4 bases from J, the gap between germline ends came to 10 bases. CDR3 in amino acids: CAWRSLGGNTIYF. CDR3 DNA: TGTGCCTGGAGATCACTTGGCGGAAACACCATATATTTT.

This chain links TRBV29-1 with TRBJ2-5; D may be TRBD2 (5 bases). CDR1 is SQVTM and CDR2 is ANQGSEA in the germline V gene. This CDR3 is built from 13 residues. V lost 7 bases to trimming and J lost 3 bases, with 15 bases between them. This CDR3 reads CSGLLALEETQYF. DNA of the CDR3: TGCAGCGGGCTTCTAGCACTGGAAGAGACCCAGTACTTC.

The chain is built from TRBV6-5 and TRBJ1-2; the match to TRBD1 covers 12 bases. The CDR3 sequence is 14 residues long. The J segment lost 8 bases and the V segment lost 4 bases, leaving 5 bases of the junction unmatched. CDR1 is MNHEY and CDR2 is SVGAGI in the germline V gene. The CDR3 bases are TGTGCCAGCAGTTCGGGACAGGGGGCTCAGGGCTACACCTTC. Protein product: CASSSGQGAQGYTF.

J is TRBJ1-5 and V is TRBV18; 7 nucleotides align to TRBD1. The V and J ends lost 2 bases and 6 bases, in that order; junction bases with no gene match: 4. Germline CDR1 KGHSH, CDR2 LQKENI. The CDR3 runs 14 residues. The CDR3 loop reads CASSPSGTVQPQHF. The CDR3 coding sequence is TGTGCCAGCTCACCATCCGGGACAGTTCAGCCCCAGCATTTT.

The CDR3 sequence: CASRAGANQETQYF. CDR3 coding DNA: TGTGCCAGCAGGGCAGGAGCTAACCAAGAGACCCAGTACTTC. J is TRBJ2-5 and V is TRBV12-3 or TRBV12-4, with D hard to call. The CDR3 is made up of 14 amino acids. Trimming stripped 6 bases from V and 0 bases from J, with 11 bases between.

This clonotype has a handful of counts. The rearrangement uses TRBV2 and TRBJ1-5; D might be TRBD1 (5 bases). This CDR3 is built from 13 residues. Trimming shortened V by 2 bases and J by 8 bases, and 10 bases separated the two germline ends. The germline CDR1 and CDR2 sequences are SNHLY and FYNNEI. CDR3 nucleotides: TGTGCCAGCAGTGAAAACGGGGCAGAGCCCCAGCATTTT. It yields the protein CASSENGAEPQHF.

The chain has TRBV10-3 and TRBJ2-1; no reliable D call. This CDR3 spans 12 amino acids. V was shortened by 2 bases and J by 6 bases, with 5 bases between the two germline ends. CDR1 is ENHRY, CDR2 SYGVKD, per germline. The CDR3 coding sequence is TGTGCCATCAGTGAGATAATCAATGAGCAGTTCTTC. Amino acids: CAISEIINEQFF.

CDR3 loop: CSARDGSTDTQYF. CDR3 DNA: TGCAGTGCAAGGGACGGTAGTACAGATACGCAGTATTTT. The rearrangement joins TRBV20-1 to TRBJ2-3; D possibly uses TRBD1 or TRBD2 (5 bases each). The CDR3 loop spans 13 amino acids. From germline, CDR1 is DFQATT and CDR2 SNEGSKA (reference sequence). V lost 6 bases and J lost 3, with 13 bases in between.

The chain links TRBV19 to TRBJ1-2; D not certain. Between the trimmed V and J ends, which lost 6 bases and 8 bases, there was a span of 16 bases. Germline CDR1 is LNHDA and CDR2 is SQIVND (reference sequence). The CDR3 length is 13 residues. The CDR3 nucleotides are TGTGCCAGTAGCCGCGACCGCTTGGAGGGCTACACCTTC. Protein product: CASSRDRLEGYTF.

Only a few counts were recorded for this clonotype. The germline gene is not matched at one end of the junction; a read error may be the cause. This chain connects TRBV7-7 to TRBJ2-5, with 9 bases identical to TRBD1. CDR1 is SSHAT, CDR2 FNYEAQ, per germline (reference sequence). The CDR3 spans 14 residues. The CDR3 loop reads CASSRDRAQETQYF. CDR3 in DNA: TGTGCTAGCAGCCGGGACAGGGCTCAGGAGACCCAGTACTTC.

This rearrangement joins TRBV9 to TRBJ1-2; 9 bases match TRBD1. CDR1 is SGDLS and CDR2 is YYNGEE in the germline V gene. CDR3 length: 14 residues. The V and J ends lost 4 bases and 7 bases, in that order; junction bases with no gene match: 8. The CDR3, as DNA: TGTGCCAGCAGCCTAGGACAGGGGTTCGGTGGCTACACCTTC. Translation gives CASSLGQGFGGYTF.

Many counts were recorded for this clonotype. The chain links TRBV12-3 or TRBV12-4 to TRBJ2-2; possibly TRBD1 for D (6 bases). The CDR3 spans 17 residues. The ends were cut back, 6 bases at V and 0 bases at J, with 17 bases in the middle. This CDR3 reads CASRPRTATSNTGELFF. The CDR3, as DNA: TGTGCCAGCAGACCAAGGACAGCTACCTCGAACACCGGGGAGCTGTTTTTT.

CDR3 DNA: TGCAGTGCTGCCGGACAGGGGGCAGGCTCTGGGGCCAACGTCCTGACTTTC. The encoded protein is CSAAGQGAGSGANVLTF. The chain has TRBV20-1 and TRBJ2-6; 11 bases agree with TRBD1. J gave up 0 bases and V 5 bases, and 6 bases lay outside the gene matches. Germline assignment: CDR1 DFQATT and CDR2 SNEGSKA (reference sequence). The CDR3 is 17 residues long.

This clonotype appeared many times. The V call is TRBV2, the J call TRBJ2-7, with D perhaps TRBD1 (6 bases). Germline assignment: CDR1 SNHLY and CDR2 FYNNEI. Trimming pared 2 bases from V and 0 bases from J, leaving 17 bases between. There are 17 residues in the CDR3. The CDR3 reads CASSESELDRNSYEQYF. The CDR3 nucleotides read TGTGCCAGCAGTGAAAGTGAATTGGACAGAAACTCCTACGAGCAGTACTTC.

The chain has TRBV7-2 and TRBJ2-5; perhaps TRBD2 as D (6 bases). Germline V gene sequence: CDR1 SGHTA, CDR2 FQGNSA. This CDR3 has 14 residues. Trimming took 3 bases from V and 5 from J, leaving 13 bases between them. CDR3 sequence: CASSFGGRPETQYF. The CDR3, as DNA: TGTGCCAGCAGCTTCGGGGGACGCCCCGAGACCCAGTACTTC.

The rearrangement uses TRBV20-1 and TRBJ1-5; TRBD1 matches 7 bases. V was pared by 0 bases and J by 8 bases, with 13 bases of the junction left unmatched. Germline CDR1 DFQATT, CDR2 SNEGSKA (reference sequence). This CDR3 region has 16 residues. This CDR3 reads CSARDGGRGRMKPQHF. CDR3 bases: TGCAGTGCTAGAGATGGGGGAAGGGGGCGCATGAAGCCCCAGCATTTT.

V gene TRBV29-1 combines with J gene TRBJ2-2, with unresolved D. The V end was cut by 3 bases, the J end by 3 bases, with 11 bases between. The germline V gene encodes CDR1 SQVTM and CDR2 ANQGSEA. The CDR3 is 14 amino acids. The DNA for the CDR3 is TGCAGCGTTGACCGACGTTATTACACCGGGGAGCTGTTTTTT. It is translated as CSVDRRYYTGELFF.

V gene TRBV6-2 or TRBV6-3 combines with J gene TRBJ2-3, with D hard to call. The CDR3 runs to 13 residues. CDR1 is MNHEY and CDR2 is SVGEGT in the germline V gene. V lost 2 bases and J 2 bases, leaving 5 bases between the germline ends. In nucleotides, the CDR3 is TGTGCCAGCAGTTACATAAACACAGATACGCAGTATTTT. Translation: CASSYINTDTQYF.

This chain links TRBV6-6 with TRBJ2-7, with D maybe TRBD2 (5 bases). Trimming left V 5 bases short and J 5 bases short, with 19 bases between. The length of the CDR3 is 15 residues. Per the germline V gene, CDR1 is MNHNY and CDR2 is SVGAGI (reference sequence). CDR3 nucleotide sequence: TGTGCCAGCAGTCCTGTAAGAGGGCTTGACAACGAGCAGTACTTC. Protein sequence: CASSPVRGLDNEQYF.

This clonotype was counted many times. The chain employs TRBV7-2 and TRBJ2-1; no reliable D call. Germline-derived CDR1 and CDR2 are SGHTA and FQGNSA. The CDR3 consists of 11 residues. The V and J ends lost 1 base and 10 bases respectively, with 5 bases between them. The CDR3 coding sequence is TGTGCCAGCAGCTTAGGAGGAGAGCAGTTCTTC. Translation: CASSLGGEQFF. The variable domain in full, completed from reference TRBV7-2 and TRBJ2-1, reads GAGVSQSPSNKVTEKGKDVELRCDPISGHTALYWYRQSLGQGLEFLIYFQGNSAPDKSGLPSDRFSAERTGGSVSTLTIQRTQQEDSAVYLCASSLGGEQFFGPGTRLTVL.

This clonotype was seen a handful of times. The CDR3: CASSTQGAGEQYF. CDR3 sequence (DNA): TGTGCCAGCAGTACTCAGGGGGCCGGCGAGCAGTACTTC. J is TRBJ2-7 and V is TRBV6-6; TRBD1 aligns across 8 bases. The germline gives CDR1 MNHNY, CDR2 SVGAGI (reference sequence). The V segment lost 5 bases and the J segment 6 bases; nucleotides outside the gene matches: 6. The CDR3 is 13 amino acids.